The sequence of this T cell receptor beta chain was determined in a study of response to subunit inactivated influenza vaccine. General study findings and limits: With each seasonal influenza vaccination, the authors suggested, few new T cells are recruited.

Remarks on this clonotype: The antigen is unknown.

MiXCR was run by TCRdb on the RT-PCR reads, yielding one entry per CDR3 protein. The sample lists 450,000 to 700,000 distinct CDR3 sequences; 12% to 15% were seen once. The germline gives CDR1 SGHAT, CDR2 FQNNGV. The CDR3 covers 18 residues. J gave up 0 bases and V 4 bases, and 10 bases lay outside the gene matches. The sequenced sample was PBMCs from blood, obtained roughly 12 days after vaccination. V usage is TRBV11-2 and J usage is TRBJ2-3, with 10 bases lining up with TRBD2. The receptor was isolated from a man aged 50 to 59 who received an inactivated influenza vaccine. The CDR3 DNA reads TGTGCCAGCAGCTCCCTCGGACTAGCGGCCCTCAGCACAGATACGCAGTATTTT. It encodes CASSSLGLAALSTDTQYF.